This T cell receptor beta chain originates from a study of T cells in localized non-small cell lung cancer. Only in-frame clones appear in the TCRdb table, and some are missing; sequencing was by immunoSEQ multiplex PCR. The sample holds 25,000 to 35,000 clones; roughly nine tenths are singletons and the top ten take around 10%. General observations from the study: One tumor region alone was sequenced, and heterogeneity therefore remains possible. The appearance of a median 57 of the top 100 tumor clones was seen in adjacent lung. Greater blood T cell density accompanied longer overall survival. Maximal T cell clonality occurred in uninvolved adjacent lung, with tumor ranking below it.

Turning to this clone: Its antigen is not identified.

The specimen was peripheral blood, collected before any cancer treatment. This sequence was found in a woman aged 40-69 years with stage I lung adenocarcinoma.

The CDR3 here is CASSLASGEQYF. CDR3 coding DNA: TGTGCCAGCAGCTTAGCTAGCGGCGAGCAGTACTTC. V usage is TRBV11-3 and J usage is TRBJ2-7; 7 nucleotides match TRBD2. This CDR3 has 12 amino acids. V gave up 1 base and J gave up 6 bases; unmatched junction bases: 0. The germline gives CDR1 SGHNT, CDR2 YENEEA.